Following are 16 T cell receptor beta chains from one sample sequenced in a study of T cell changes during pregnancy in multiple sclerosis. Generated by immunoSEQ multiplex PCR, the TCRdb table keeps only in-frame clones and is missing some. The table shows approximately 100,000 clones, with roughly 92% occurring only once. The sequencing here drew on peripheral blood, taken after pregnancy. The receptors were gathered from a female donor with multiple sclerosis, enrolled in a pregnancy study.

V and J are TRBV18 and TRBJ1-3; TRBD1 agrees at 7 bases. V trimming: 4 bases; J trimming: 0 bases; junction bases outside the gene matches: 9. CDR1 and CDR2 from the germline V gene are KGHSH and LQKENI. The CDR3 is 17 residues long. CDR3 bases: TGTGCCAGCTCACGAGGGCCAGGGGGACTCTCTGGAAACACCATATATTTT. This gives the protein CASSRGPGGLSGNTIYF.

The chain is built from TRBV5-4 and TRBJ1-1; maybe TRBD1 (6 bases). The CDR3 length is 14 residues. Germline values: CDR1 SGHNT, CDR2 YYREEE (reference sequence). V lost 0 bases, J lost 1 base, and 7 bases lay in between. The CDR3 sequence is CASSLVGANTEAFF. CDR3 nucleotides: TGTGCCAGCAGCTTGGTGGGGGCGAACACTGAAGCTTTCTTT.

The V and J genes are TRBV19 and TRBJ1-1, with a tentative D call TRBD1 (5 bases). The CDR3 runs to 14 residues. CDR1 LNHDA and CDR2 SQIVND come from the germline V gene (reference sequence). V shed 1 base and J shed 5 bases, with 11 bases lying between them. CDR3 coding DNA: TGTGCCAGTAGTATAGTAGGGGTTCAAACTGAAGCTTTCTTT. Its protein is CASSIVGVQTEAFF.

The chain is built from TRBV27 and TRBJ2-7; 7 positions match TRBD1. CDR3 size: 14 residues. The germline CDR1 and CDR2 sequences are MNHEY and SMNVEV (reference sequence). With 8 bases clipped from V and 0 bases from J, the junction kept 7 bases outside the gene matches. CDR3 bases: TGTGCCAGCCGGCTAGGGACAGCCTCCTACGAGCAGTACTTC. Its translation: CASRLGTASYEQYF.

The V call is TRBV19, the J call TRBJ1-2; TRBD1 is a possible D gene (6 bases). The CDR3 sequence is 13 residues long. The germline V gene encodes CDR1 LNHDA and CDR2 SQIVND (reference sequence). Trimming shortened V by 10 bases and J by 4 bases, and 16 bases separated the two germline ends. The CDR3 bases are TGTGCCACATTCGACAGGACTGGCTATGGCTACACCTTC. Its translation: CATFDRTGYGYTF.

This clone was found once. The V call is TRBV30, the J call TRBJ1-2; D call uncertain. From germline, CDR1 is GTSNPN and CDR2 SVGIG (reference sequence). V shed 8 bases and J shed 6 bases, with 16 bases lying between them. This CDR3 spans 12 amino acids. CDR3 coding DNA: TGTGCCCTTTTCCAGGTTTTTGATGGCTACACCTTC. Protein sequence: CALFQVFDGYTF.

V and J are TRBV28 and TRBJ2-1, with a possible D match to TRBD2 (5 bases). The CDR3 consists of 19 residues. Trimming took 6 bases from V and 6 from J, leaving 30 bases between them. CDR1 MDHEN and CDR2 SYDVKM come from the germline V gene. Here the CDR3 DNA reads TGTGCCAGCAGCCTCAGGAGGAGTGTCAGAGGGAGAGCAATCAATGAGCAGTTCTTC. This translates into CASSLRRSVRGRAINEQFF.

The chain carries TRBV6-1 and TRBJ1-3; D possibly corresponds to TRBD1 (5 bases). With 4 bases removed from V and 0 bases from J, the gap between germline ends came to 13 bases. This CDR3 region has 16 residues. CDR1 and CDR2 (germline): MNHNS, SASEGT. The DNA for the CDR3 is TGTGCCAGCAGTGCTTTCCAGGGTGTCTCTGGAAACACCATATATTTT. Its protein is CASSAFQGVSGNTIYF.

This chain joins TRBV6-5 and TRBJ2-5; 7 bases line up with TRBD1. With 5 bases clipped from V and 4 bases from J, the junction kept 7 bases outside the gene matches. The CDR3 has 14 residues. CDR1 is MNHEY, CDR2 SVGAGI, per germline. CDR3 nucleotides: TGTGCCAGCAGTCCTCGGACAGGCAGAGAGACCCAGTACTTC. It specifies CASSPRTGRETQYF.

This clone was seen only a few times. This chain uses TRBV9 with TRBJ1-1; 7 positions agree with TRBD1. Germline CDR1 SGDLS, CDR2 YYNGEE. J was trimmed by 0 bases and V by 5 bases; bases with no gene match: 7. The CDR3 extends over 15 amino acids. CDR3 sequence (DNA): TGTGCCAGCAGTGTGATGGGACAGATGAACACTGAAGCTTTCTTT. Encoded protein: CASSVMGQMNTEAFF. The whole variable domain, remainder taken from reference TRBV9 and TRBJ1-1, is DSGVTQTPKHLITATGQRVTLRCSPRSGDLSVYWYQQSLDQGLQFLIQYYNGEERAKGNILERFSAQQFPDLHSELNLSSLELGDSALYFCASSVMGQMNTEAFFGQGTRLTVV.

The chain carries TRBV10-3 and TRBJ1-3; a weak D match, TRBD1 (6 bases). The V gene lost 7 bases and the J gene lost 0 bases, with 10 bases spanning the gap. Germline CDR1 is ENHRY and CDR2 is SYGVKD. The CDR3 is 14 residues long. The CDR3 nucleotides are TGTGCCATCAATGACAGGAACTCTGGAAACACCATATATTTT. It yields the protein CAINDRNSGNTIYF.

The chain joins TRBV2 to TRBJ2-3; 9 nucleotides agree with TRBD2. The CDR3 loop spans 16 amino acids. V lost 2 bases and J lost 4; bases outside the gene matches: 7. Germline CDR1 reads SNHLY; CDR2 reads FYNNEI. This chain's CDR3 is CASSERAGGLADTQYF. CDR3 coding DNA: TGTGCCAGCAGTGAACGAGCGGGGGGACTAGCAGATACGCAGTATTTT.

V gene TRBV27 combines with J gene TRBJ1-2, with 9 bases aligning to TRBD1. The length of the CDR3 is 14 residues. Looked up from germline, CDR1 is MNHEY and CDR2 is SMNVEV (reference sequence). V shed 1 base and J 11 bases; nucleotides not matched to a gene: 8. The CDR3 region has the DNA TGTGCCAGCAGTTTATTAGGCACAGGGGGCTGGTACACCTTC. It yields the protein CASSLLGTGGWYTF.

The gene calls are TRBV9 and TRBJ2-3, with 10 bases identical to TRBD1. The germline gives CDR1 SGDLS, CDR2 YYNGEE. CDR3 size: 15 residues. J was trimmed by 6 bases and V by 4 bases; bases with no gene match: 8. CDR3 in DNA: TGTGCCAGCAGCTCCCGACAGGGGGCCGGGGATACGCAGTATTTT. Amino acid sequence: CASSSRQGAGDTQYF.

The CDR3 region has the DNA TGCAGTGCTAGAGTGACCGCGGGGTGGTTCTTC. This gives the protein CSARVTAGWFF. This chain links TRBV20-1 with TRBJ2-1; possibly TRBD2 for D (6 bases). V lost 1 base to trimming and J lost 15 bases, with 13 bases between them. Per germline, CDR1 DFQATT and CDR2 SNEGSKA (reference sequence). This CDR3 region has 11 residues.

This chain joins TRBV7-9 and TRBJ1-2; D call uncertain. Trimming removed 5 bases at V and 4 bases at J, with 11 bases between. The CDR3 length is 13 residues. Per germline, CDR1 SEHNR and CDR2 FQNEAQ (reference sequence). CDR3 nucleotide sequence: TGTGCCAGCAGCCCGGAGATTATCTATGGCTACACCTTC. This encodes CASSPEIIYGYTF.